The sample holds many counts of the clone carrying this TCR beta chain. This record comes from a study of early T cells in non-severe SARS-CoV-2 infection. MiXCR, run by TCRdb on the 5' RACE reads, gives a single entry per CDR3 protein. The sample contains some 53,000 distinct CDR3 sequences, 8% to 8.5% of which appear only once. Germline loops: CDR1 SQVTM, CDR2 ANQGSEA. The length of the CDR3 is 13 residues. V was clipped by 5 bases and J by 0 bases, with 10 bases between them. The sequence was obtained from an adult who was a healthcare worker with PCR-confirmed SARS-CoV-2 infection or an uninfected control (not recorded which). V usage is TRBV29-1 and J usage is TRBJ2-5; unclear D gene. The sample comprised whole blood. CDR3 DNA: TGCAGCGTTCGGGCCGCGAACCAAGAGACCCAGTACTTC. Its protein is CSVRAANQETQYF.